Listed here are 29 T cell receptor beta chains from one sample, sequenced in a study of cytomegalovirus exposure and HLA in healthy donors. Primers included in the PCR were 60 Vbeta and 13 Jbeta primers. The repertoire was sequenced with immunoSEQ multiplex PCR; TCRdb's copy has only in-frame clones and lacks some. The table has under 110,000 clones, around 79% seen once. Sequences were obtained from PBMCs. The receptors were gathered from a woman between 35 and 50 years old in good health and CMV-seronegative.

The chain is built from TRBV5-4 and TRBJ2-1; a possible D gene is TRBD1 (5 bases). Germline CDR1 is SGHNT and CDR2 is YYREEE (reference sequence). The CDR3 consists of 13 residues. Trimming cost V 1 base and J 6 bases, with 8 bases left between them. Here the CDR3 reads CASSLQTVNEQFF. In nucleotides, the CDR3 is TGTGCCAGCAGCTTGCAGACAGTCAATGAGCAGTTCTTC.

CDR3 coding DNA: TGTGCCAGCAGCTTAGCGCCCGGGAACACCGGGGAGCTGTTTTTT. Protein sequence: CASSLAPGNTGELFF. This chain uses TRBV7-2 with TRBJ2-2; D gene unclear. This CDR3 contains 15 residues. Deletions cut 0 bases from V and 1 base from J, with 6 bases between. The germline V gene has CDR1 SGHTA and CDR2 FQGNSA.

This chain joins TRBV14 and TRBJ2-3; 7 positions agree with TRBD2. CDR3 length equals 16 residues. CDR1 and CDR2 from the germline V gene are SGHDN and FVKESK. Unmatched junction bases numbered 6, after V lost 0 bases and J lost 3 bases. CDR3 sequence: CASSQDFGGTTDTQYF. For the CDR3, the DNA is TGTGCCAGCAGCCAAGATTTCGGGGGGACGACAGATACGCAGTATTTT.

The CDR3 DNA reads as TGTGCCAGCGCTGGGACTAGTTCTTCCTACGAGCAGTACTTC. Residues: CASAGTSSSYEQYF. The V and J genes are TRBV19 and TRBJ2-7, with 8 positions matching TRBD2. V was clipped by 9 bases and J by 1 base; unmatched bases: 8. Per the germline V gene, CDR1 is LNHDA and CDR2 is SQIVND (reference sequence). The CDR3 has 14 amino acids.

This clone was counted once. Its ends do not fully match the called genes, so a read error is possible. This sequence joins TRBV7-9 and TRBJ2-7; 13 bases map to TRBD2. The CDR3 spans 16 residues. Germline values: CDR1 SEHNR, CDR2 FQNEAQ (reference sequence). CDR3 sequence: CSSSFGTSGMIYEQYF. The CDR3 DNA sequence: TGTTCCAGCAGCTTCGGGACTAGCGGGATGATATACGAGCAGTACTTC. Combining the CDR3 with reference TRBV7-9 and TRBJ2-7 gives the whole variable domain DTGVSQNPRHKITKRGQNVTFRCDPISEHNRLYWYRQTLGQGPEFLTYFQNEAQLEKSRLLSDRFSAERPKGSFSTLEIQRTEQGDSAMYLCSSSFGTSGMIYEQYFGPGTRLTVT.

The rearrangement joins TRBV5-5 to TRBJ2-1; TRBD1 aligns across 9 bases. The CDR3 totals 16 residues. CDR1 is SGHKS, CDR2 YYEKEE, per germline (reference sequence). J lost 7 bases, V lost 2 bases, and 10 bases had no gene match. The CDR3 sequence: CASSFGFTGGRNEQFF. The CDR3, as DNA: TGTGCCAGCAGCTTCGGCTTTACAGGGGGCAGGAATGAGCAGTTCTTC.

A remark on this clone: This sample also contains other DNA sequences that code for the same CDR3. This chain connects TRBV5-1 to TRBJ2-7; TRBD1 matches at 9 bases. Trimming cost V 0 bases and J 2 bases; bases outside gene matches: 0. CDR1 is SGHRS, CDR2 YFSETQ, per germline. CDR3 length: 14 amino acids. This chain's CDR3 is CASSLGDRAYEQYF. The CDR3 DNA is TGCGCCAGCAGCTTGGGGGACAGGGCCTACGAGCAGTACTTC.

This chain uses TRBV6-5 with TRBJ1-2; D unresolved. Germline values: CDR1 MNHEY, CDR2 SVGAGI. The ends were cut back, 5 bases at V and 1 base at J, with 8 bases in the middle. CDR3 size: 13 residues. CDR3 nucleotide sequence: TGTGCCAGCAGTGCCACAGTTAACTATGGCTACACCTTC. It encodes CASSATVNYGYTF.

This sequence joins TRBV2 and TRBJ2-1, with 9 bases aligning to TRBD1. J was trimmed by 7 bases and V by 6 bases; bases with no gene match: 13. This CDR3 comprises 16 residues. Germline CDR1 reads SNHLY; CDR2 reads FYNNEI. The CDR3 loop is CASRPLTGGDKNEQFF. CDR3 nucleotide sequence: TGTGCCAGCAGGCCCCTTACAGGGGGCGATAAGAATGAGCAGTTCTTC.

This clone was seen a few times. The CDR3 bases are TGCGCCAGCAGCCAAGAACAGGGGGCAATCGGGGGCTACACCTTC. It specifies CASSQEQGAIGGYTF. The chain combines TRBV4-1 with TRBJ1-2, with 9 positions matching TRBD1. This CDR3 comprises 15 residues. The J segment lost 8 bases and the V segment lost 0 bases, leaving 7 bases of the junction unmatched. The germline V gene encodes CDR1 MGHRA and CDR2 YSYEKL.

The V and J genes are TRBV5-1 and TRBJ2-7; 8 bases match TRBD1. V lost 0 bases to trimming and J lost 7 bases; unmatched junction nucleotides: 12. The CDR3 has 16 residues. Germline V CDR1 and CDR2: SGHRS, YFSETQ. CDR3 region: CASSLGRDRLLREQYF. The CDR3 DNA follows: TGCGCCAGCAGCTTGGGCCGGGACAGGTTGTTACGGGAGCAGTACTTC. Complete variable domain (other parts from reference TRBV5-1 and TRBJ2-7): KAGVTQTPRYLIKTRGQQVTLSCSPISGHRSVSWYQQTPGQGLQFLFEYFSETQRNKGNFPGRFSGRQFSNSRSEMNVSTLELGDSALYLCASSLGRDRLLREQYFGPGTRLTVT.

The sample holds a few counts of this clone. The chain couples TRBV10-2 to TRBJ1-5; D is uncertain. This CDR3 contains 15 residues. Trimming took off 3 bases at V and 10 bases at J, with 19 bases between the two ends. Germline CDR1 reads WSHSY; CDR2 reads SAAADI. The DNA for the CDR3 is TGCGCCAGCAGTGATAATCTGTTAGCGGTAACTCCCCAGCATTTT. Translation gives CASSDNLLAVTPQHF.

The sample holds one count of this clone. The chain has TRBV11-2 and TRBJ2-1, with TRBD1 matching over 7 bases. After removal of 4 bases from V and 10 bases from J, the junction contained 7 bases not matched to a gene. This CDR3 is 13 amino acids long. In germline, CDR1 is SGHAT, CDR2 FQNNGV. CDR3 coding DNA: TGTGCCAGCAGCTCCTGGACAGGCCTAGAGCAGTTCTTC. Protein: CASSSWTGLEQFF.

This chain joins TRBV19 and TRBJ2-1; 10 bases align to TRBD2. This CDR3 is 16 amino acids long. Germline-derived CDR1 and CDR2 are LNHDA and SQIVND (reference sequence). With 2 bases clipped from V and 9 bases from J, the junction kept 10 bases outside the gene matches. CDR3 amino acids: CASSIPTSGKFTEQFF. CDR3 bases: TGTGCCAGTAGTATACCTACTAGCGGGAAGTTCACTGAGCAGTTCTTC.

The J gene is TRBJ2-1, the V gene TRBV9; 14 bases are a match to TRBD2. Germline CDR1 and CDR2: SGDLS and YYNGEE. The length of the CDR3 is 20 residues. Germline trimming cut 4 bases from V and 7 bases from J; bases unmatched to any gene: 19. The CDR3 protein is CASSIGQDRGRTSGRNEQFF. In DNA form, the CDR3 reads TGTGCCAGCAGCATAGGCCAGGACAGGGGGCGGACTAGCGGGAGGAATGAGCAGTTCTTC.

The rearrangement uses TRBV5-1 and TRBJ2-5, with TRBD2 matching over 16 bases. Germline CDR1 reads SGHRS; CDR2 reads YFSETQ. The V and J ends lost 4 bases and 0 bases, in that order; junction bases with no gene match: 6. This CDR3 is 18 amino acids long. The CDR3: CASSLGTSGGAYQETQYF. In DNA form, the CDR3 reads TGCGCCAGCAGCCTAGGGACTAGCGGGGGGGCTTACCAAGAGACCCAGTACTTC.

This clone was seen only once. The chain combines TRBV19 with TRBJ2-3; TRBD2 matches at 9 bases. Per germline, CDR1 LNHDA and CDR2 SQIVND (reference sequence). This CDR3 has 15 residues. V shed 9 bases, J shed 2 bases, and the junction held 9 bases outside the gene matches. CDR3 sequence (DNA): TGTGCCAGCACCTTTGCGGGAGGGAACACAGATACGCAGTATTTT. This translates into CASTFAGGNTDTQYF.

This chain links TRBV4-2 with TRBJ1-6, with a possible D match to TRBD1 (5 bases). The length of the CDR3 is 14 residues. From germline, CDR1 is LGHNA and CDR2 YNFKEQ. The V gene lost 0 bases and the J gene lost 13 bases, with 13 bases spanning the gap. CDR3 DNA: TGTGCCAGCAGCCAAGACAGGGCGCGGGGGCCCCTCCACTTT. Its protein is CASSQDRARGPLHF.

This clone is a singleton in its sample. The rearrangement links TRBV29-1 to TRBJ2-2; D not certain. With 2 bases removed from V and 3 bases from J, the gap between germline ends came to 7 bases. The CDR3 runs to 13 residues. The germline gives CDR1 SQVTM, CDR2 ANQGSEA. CDR3 nucleotides: TGCAGCGTTGAATCTTCCGACACCGGGGAGCTGTTTTTT. The encoded protein is CSVESSDTGELFF.

The DNA for the CDR3 is TGTGCCAGTAGTACCCGGACGGCGGCGAGGGAAGAGACCCAGTACTTC. It encodes CASSTRTAAREETQYF. The rearrangement uses TRBV19 and TRBJ2-5, with D possibly being TRBD2 (5 bases). V shed 4 bases and J shed 3 bases, with 18 bases lying between them. The germline CDR1 and CDR2 sequences are LNHDA and SQIVND (reference sequence). This CDR3 is built from 16 residues.

The V gene is TRBV25-1, the J gene TRBJ2-3; perhaps TRBD1 as D (5 bases). CDR1 MGHDK and CDR2 SYGVNS come from the germline V gene. V was clipped by 5 bases and J by 4 bases, with 16 bases between them. The CDR3 has 15 residues. CDR3 region: CASSRISGLADTQYF. CDR3 bases: TGTGCCAGCAGTAGGATTTCAGGGTTGGCAGATACGCAGTATTTT.

This clone was seen a few times. The CDR3 loop is CASSTGTRSDTQYF. The CDR3 DNA reads as TGCGCCAGCAGCACCGGGACAAGATCAGATACGCAGTATTTT. This chain links TRBV5-1 with TRBJ2-3, with D possibly being TRBD1 (6 bases). This CDR3 contains 14 residues. Germline V gene data show CDR1 as SGHRS and CDR2 as YFSETQ. The V end was cut by 4 bases, the J end by 4 bases, with 13 bases between.

This clone was detected a few times. The rearrangement links TRBV25-1 to TRBJ2-7, with 8 nucleotides matching TRBD2. Looked up from germline, CDR1 is MGHDK and CDR2 is SYGVNS. This CDR3 region has 15 residues. V was clipped by 4 bases and J by 4 bases; unmatched bases: 9. The CDR3 sequence is CASSVVGTSGYEQYF. The DNA of the CDR3 is TGTGCCAGCAGTGTGGTGGGTACTAGCGGATACGAGCAGTACTTC.

This clone was seen once. V usage is TRBV9 and J usage is TRBJ1-4; 7 nucleotides match TRBD1. Germline CDR1 reads SGDLS; CDR2 reads YYNGEE. The V gene end was trimmed by 5 bases and the J gene end by 0 bases; junction bases not matched to a gene: 4. The CDR3 is made up of 15 amino acids. CDR3 coding DNA: TGTGCCAGCAGGCAAGGGACAGCAACTAATGAAAAACTGTTTTTT. Translating gives CASRQGTATNEKLFF.

The chain couples TRBV7-2 to TRBJ1-6; the D gene is possibly TRBD1 (5 bases). Germline V gives CDR1 SGHTA, CDR2 FQGNSA. The CDR3 extends over 14 amino acids. V lost 4 bases and J 7 bases, leaving 11 bases between the germline ends. The CDR3 DNA follows: TGTGCCAGCAGCTCCAGGGATATGAATTCACCCCTCCACTTT. This gives the protein CASSSRDMNSPLHF. The full variable domain, in which reference TRBV7-2 and TRBJ1-6 provide the parts outside the CDR3, is GAGVSQSPSNKVTEKGKDVELRCDPISGHTALYWYRQSLGQGLEFLIYFQGNSAPDKSGLPSDRFSAERTGGSVSTLTIQRTQQEDSAVYLCASSSRDMNSPLHFGNGTRLTVT.

As for this clone: One junction end does not reproduce the germline sequence, and a read error may be involved. The chain is built from TRBV7-9 and TRBJ2-1, with a possible D match to TRBD2 (5 bases). CDR3 length: 13 amino acids. Germline CDR1 SEHNR, CDR2 FQNEAQ (reference sequence). The CDR3 DNA follows: TGTTCCAGCAGCTTAGAGAGGGCCCCGGAGCAGTTCTTC. It encodes CSSSLERAPEQFF.

V and J are TRBV6-6 and TRBJ1-2; D gene ambiguous. Germline CDR1 and CDR2: MNHNY and SVGAGI (reference sequence). Trimming took 5 bases from V and 8 from J, leaving 15 bases between them. The CDR3 is 13 residues long. This CDR3 is CASSNRREGGYTF. The CDR3 bases are TGTGCCAGCAGTAATCGACGGGAAGGGGGCTACACCTTC.

The chain employs TRBV29-1 and TRBJ2-1; D perhaps matches TRBD2 (7 bases). In germline, CDR1 is SQVTM, CDR2 ANQGSEA. V was trimmed by 4 bases and J by 9 bases, leaving 16 bases between them. CDR3 length: 13 residues. CDR3 protein: CSVVRGGGLEQFF. The DNA for the CDR3 is TGCAGCGTTGTCCGGGGAGGGGGGCTTGAGCAGTTCTTC.

The chain couples TRBV19 to TRBJ2-5; 7 bases agree with TRBD2. With 3 bases clipped from V and 4 bases from J, the junction kept 5 bases outside the gene matches. CDR3 length equals 14 residues. CDR1 is LNHDA and CDR2 is SQIVND in the germline V gene (reference sequence). Written as DNA, the CDR3 is TGTGCCAGTAGTATCGTCAGCGGGGCAGAGACCCAGTACTTC. This gives the protein CASSIVSGAETQYF.